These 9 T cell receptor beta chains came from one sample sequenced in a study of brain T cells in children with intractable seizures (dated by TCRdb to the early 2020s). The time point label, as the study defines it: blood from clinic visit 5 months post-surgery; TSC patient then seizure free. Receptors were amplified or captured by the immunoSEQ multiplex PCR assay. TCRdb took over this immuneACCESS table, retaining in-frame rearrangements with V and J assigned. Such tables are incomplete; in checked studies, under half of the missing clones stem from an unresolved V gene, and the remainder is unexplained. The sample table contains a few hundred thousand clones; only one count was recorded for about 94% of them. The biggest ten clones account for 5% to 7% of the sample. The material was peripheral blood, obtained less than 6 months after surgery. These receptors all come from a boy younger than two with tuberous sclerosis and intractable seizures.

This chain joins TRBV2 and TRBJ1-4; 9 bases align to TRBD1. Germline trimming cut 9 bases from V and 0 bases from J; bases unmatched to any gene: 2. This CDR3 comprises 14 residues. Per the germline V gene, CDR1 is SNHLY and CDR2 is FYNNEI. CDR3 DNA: TGTGCCAGTAGACAGGGGGCAACTAATGAAAAACTGTTTTTT. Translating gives CASRQGATNEKLFF.

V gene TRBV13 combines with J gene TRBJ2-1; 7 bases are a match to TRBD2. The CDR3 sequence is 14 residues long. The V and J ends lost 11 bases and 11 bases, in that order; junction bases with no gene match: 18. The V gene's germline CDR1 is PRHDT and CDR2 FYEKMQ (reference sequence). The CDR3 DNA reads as TGTGCCGGTGGTGAAGTGCGGGAGTCCCCCCAGCAGTTCTTC. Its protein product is CAGGEVRESPQQFF.

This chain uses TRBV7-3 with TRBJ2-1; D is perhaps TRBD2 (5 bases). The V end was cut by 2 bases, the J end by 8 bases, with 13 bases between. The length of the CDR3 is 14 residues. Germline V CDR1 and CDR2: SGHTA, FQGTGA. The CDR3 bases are TGTGCCAGCAGCTTACGGGGTTCTAGCCATGAGCAGTTCTTC. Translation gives CASSLRGSSHEQFF.

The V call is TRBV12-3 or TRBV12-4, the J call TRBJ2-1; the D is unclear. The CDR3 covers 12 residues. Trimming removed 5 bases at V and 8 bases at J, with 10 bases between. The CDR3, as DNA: TGTGCCAGCAGTACATTTGGGGATGAGCAGTTCTTC. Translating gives CASSTFGDEQFF.

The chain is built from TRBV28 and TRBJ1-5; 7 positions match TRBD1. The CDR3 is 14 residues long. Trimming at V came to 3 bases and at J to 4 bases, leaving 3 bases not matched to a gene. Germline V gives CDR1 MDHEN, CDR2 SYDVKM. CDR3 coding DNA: TGTGCCAGCAGTTTTTCACAGGGGAATCAGCCCCAGCATTTT. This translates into CASSFSQGNQPQHF.

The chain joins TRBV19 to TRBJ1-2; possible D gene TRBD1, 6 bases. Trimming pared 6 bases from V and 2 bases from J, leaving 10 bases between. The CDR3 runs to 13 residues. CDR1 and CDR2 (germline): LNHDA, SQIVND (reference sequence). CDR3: CASSRQVNYGYTF. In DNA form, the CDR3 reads TGTGCCAGTAGCCGACAGGTCAACTATGGCTACACCTTC. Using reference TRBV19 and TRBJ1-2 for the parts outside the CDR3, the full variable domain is DGGITQSPKYLFRKEGQNVTLSCEQNLNHDAMYWYRQDPGQGLRLIYYSQIVNDFQKGDIAEGYSVSREKKESFPLTVTSAQKNPTAFYLCASSRQVNYGYTFGSGTRLTVV.

CDR3: CSVEGLAGGAHEQYF. CDR3 nucleotides: TGCAGCGTTGAAGGCCTAGCGGGAGGGGCCCACGAGCAGTACTTC. This sequence joins TRBV29-1 and TRBJ2-7; TRBD2 aligns across 12 bases. Losses at the gene ends were 1 base for V and 5 bases for J; bases not matched to a gene: 6. The CDR3 consists of 15 residues. CDR1 SQVTM and CDR2 ANQGSEA come from the germline V gene.

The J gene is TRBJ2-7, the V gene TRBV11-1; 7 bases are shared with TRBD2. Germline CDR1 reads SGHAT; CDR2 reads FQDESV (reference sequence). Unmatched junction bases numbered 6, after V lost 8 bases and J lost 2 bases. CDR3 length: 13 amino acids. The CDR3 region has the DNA TGTGCCAGCTCTCGGGGAGGGGCCTACGAGCAGTACTTC. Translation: CASSRGGAYEQYF.

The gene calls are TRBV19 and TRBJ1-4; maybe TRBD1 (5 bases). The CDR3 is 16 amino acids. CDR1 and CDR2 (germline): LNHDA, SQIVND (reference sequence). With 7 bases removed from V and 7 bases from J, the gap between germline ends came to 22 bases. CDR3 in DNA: TGTGCCAGTAATCCCGTTGGGGCCGGGTTGAGTGAAAAACTGTTTTTT. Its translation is CASNPVGAGLSEKLFF.